The sequence of this T cell receptor (beta chain) was determined in a study of identical twins. Study-wide points: Alpha sequences out of frame and shared by twins had excess low generation probability. A cross-sectional statistical analysis, not follow-up of the same donors, supported the conclusions.

V was pared by 1 base and J by 6 bases, with 7 bases of the junction left unmatched. CDR1 SGHTA and CDR2 FQGNSA come from the germline V gene. This CDR3 is built from 16 residues. Template switching added a universal primer site; cDNA carried unique molecular identifiers. TCRdb recomputed calls from the 5' RACE reads with MiXCR, one row per CDR3 protein. In the table there are a few hundred thousand distinct CDR3 sequences, less than 20% of which are singletons. About this clonotype: What it binds is not known.

Sequenced: naive T cells sorted from blood. The V call is TRBV7-2, the J call TRBJ2-2; 8 nucleotides match TRBD1. This sequence originates from a man in his fifties or sixties in good health. This CDR3 is CASSLVSGGMAGELFF. The CDR3 DNA sequence: TGTGCCAGCAGCTTAGTTTCAGGGGGCATGGCCGGGGAGCTGTTTTTT.